This T cell receptor beta chain is from a study of T cell changes during pregnancy in multiple sclerosis. Produced via immunoSEQ multiplex PCR; TCRdb's table is partial and in-frame only. The sample comprises 23,000 or so clones, 86% of which are singletons, and 10% to 15% rests with the top ten. This CDR3 region has 16 residues. Germline V lookup: CDR1 MDHEN, CDR2 SYDVKM. Unmatched junction bases numbered 8, after V lost 1 base and J lost 8 bases. The V call is TRBV28, the J call TRBJ1-6, with 7 bases lining up with TRBD1. Source: CD8+ T cells from peripheral blood mononuclear cells, taken in the first trimester of pregnancy. The TCR comes from a female donor in good health, enrolled as a control in a pregnancy study. CDR3 DNA sequence: TGTGCCAGCAGTTTATTTCAGACAGGGCTCGATTCACCCCTCCACTTT. This sequence encodes CASSLFQTGLDSPLHF.